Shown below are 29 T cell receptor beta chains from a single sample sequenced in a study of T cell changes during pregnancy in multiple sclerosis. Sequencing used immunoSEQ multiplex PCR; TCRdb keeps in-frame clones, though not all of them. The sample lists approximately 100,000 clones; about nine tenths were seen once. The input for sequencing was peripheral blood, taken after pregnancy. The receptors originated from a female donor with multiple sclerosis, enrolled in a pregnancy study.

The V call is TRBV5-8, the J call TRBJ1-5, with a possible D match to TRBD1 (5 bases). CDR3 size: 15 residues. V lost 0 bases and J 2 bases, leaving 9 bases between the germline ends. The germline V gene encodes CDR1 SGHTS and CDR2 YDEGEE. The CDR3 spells CASSLDRFGNQPQHF. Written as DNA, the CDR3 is TGTGCCAGCAGCTTGGACAGGTTTGGCAATCAGCCCCAGCATTTT.

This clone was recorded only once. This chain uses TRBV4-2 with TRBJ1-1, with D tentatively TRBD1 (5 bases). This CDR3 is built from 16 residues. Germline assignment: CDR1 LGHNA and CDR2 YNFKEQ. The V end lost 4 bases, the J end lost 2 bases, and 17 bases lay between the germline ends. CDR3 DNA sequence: TGTGCCAGCAGCCCTTTAAAGGCAGGGCGAAACACTGAAGCTTTCTTT. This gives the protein CASSPLKAGRNTEAFF.

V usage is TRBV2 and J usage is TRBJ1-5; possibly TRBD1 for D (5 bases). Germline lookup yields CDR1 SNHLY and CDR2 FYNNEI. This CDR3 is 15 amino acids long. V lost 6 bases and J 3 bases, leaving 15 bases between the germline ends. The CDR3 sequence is CASRRGIFTNQPQHF. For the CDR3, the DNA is TGTGCCAGCAGAAGGGGCATCTTTACCAATCAGCCCCAGCATTTT.

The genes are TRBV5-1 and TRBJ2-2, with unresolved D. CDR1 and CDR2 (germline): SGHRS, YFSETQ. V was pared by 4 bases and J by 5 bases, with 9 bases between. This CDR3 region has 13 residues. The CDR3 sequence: CASSLKRTGELFF. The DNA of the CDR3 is TGCGCCAGCAGCCTAAAACGGACCGGGGAGCTGTTTTTT.

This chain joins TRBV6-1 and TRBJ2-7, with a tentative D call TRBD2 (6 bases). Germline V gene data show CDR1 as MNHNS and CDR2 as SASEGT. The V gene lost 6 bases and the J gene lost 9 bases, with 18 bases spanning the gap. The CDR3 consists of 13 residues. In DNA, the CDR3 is TGTGCCAGCAGGACTAGTCTCCTCTATGGGCAGTACTTC. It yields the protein CASRTSLLYGQYF.

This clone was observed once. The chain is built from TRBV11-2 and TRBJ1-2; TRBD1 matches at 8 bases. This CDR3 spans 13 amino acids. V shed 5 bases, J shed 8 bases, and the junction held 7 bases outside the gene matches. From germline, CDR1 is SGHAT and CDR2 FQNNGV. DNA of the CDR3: TGTGCCAGCAGCATCTCAGGGGGCGGCGGCTACACCTTC. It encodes CASSISGGGGYTF.

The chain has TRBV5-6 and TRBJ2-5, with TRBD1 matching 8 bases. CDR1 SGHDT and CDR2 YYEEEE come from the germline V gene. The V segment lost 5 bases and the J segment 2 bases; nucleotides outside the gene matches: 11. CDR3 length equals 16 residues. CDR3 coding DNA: TGTGCCAGCAGTTACCGGACAGGGTGGCCACAAGAGACCCAGTACTTC. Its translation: CASSYRTGWPQETQYF.

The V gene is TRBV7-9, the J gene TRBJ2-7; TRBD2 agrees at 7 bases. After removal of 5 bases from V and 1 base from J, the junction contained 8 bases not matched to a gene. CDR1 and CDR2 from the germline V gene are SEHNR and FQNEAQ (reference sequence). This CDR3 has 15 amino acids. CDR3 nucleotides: TGTGCCAGCAGCCCCGATCCGGGACTATCCTACGAGCAGTACTTC. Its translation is CASSPDPGLSYEQYF.

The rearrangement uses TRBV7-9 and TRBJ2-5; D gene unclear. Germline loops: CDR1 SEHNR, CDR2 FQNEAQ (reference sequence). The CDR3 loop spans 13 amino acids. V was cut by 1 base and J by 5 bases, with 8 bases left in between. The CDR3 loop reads CASSLGALETQYF. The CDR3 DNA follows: TGTGCCAGCAGCTTAGGGGCATTGGAGACCCAGTACTTC.

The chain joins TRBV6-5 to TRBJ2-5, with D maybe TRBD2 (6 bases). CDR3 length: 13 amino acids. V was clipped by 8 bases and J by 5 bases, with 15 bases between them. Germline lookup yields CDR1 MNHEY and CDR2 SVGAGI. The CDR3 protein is CASGGTESETQYF. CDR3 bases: TGTGCCAGCGGCGGGACGGAGTCCGAGACCCAGTACTTC.

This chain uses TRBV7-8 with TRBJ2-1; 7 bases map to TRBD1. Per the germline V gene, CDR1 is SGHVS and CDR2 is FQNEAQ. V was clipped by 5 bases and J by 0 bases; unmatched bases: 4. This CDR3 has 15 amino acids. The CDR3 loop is CASSLDRVSYNEQFF. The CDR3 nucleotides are TGTGCCAGCAGCCTAGACAGGGTCTCCTACAATGAGCAGTTCTTC.

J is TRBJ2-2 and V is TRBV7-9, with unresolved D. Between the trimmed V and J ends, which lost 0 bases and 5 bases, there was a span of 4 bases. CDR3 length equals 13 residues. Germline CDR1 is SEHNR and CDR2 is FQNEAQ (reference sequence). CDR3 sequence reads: CASSLAGTGELFF. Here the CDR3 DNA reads TGTGCCAGCAGCTTAGCCGGGACCGGGGAGCTGTTTTTT.

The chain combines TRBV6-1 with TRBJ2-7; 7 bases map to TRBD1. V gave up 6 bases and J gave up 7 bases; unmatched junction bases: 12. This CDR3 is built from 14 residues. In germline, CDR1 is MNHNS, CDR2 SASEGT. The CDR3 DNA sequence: TGTGCCAGCAGACTCGAACAGGGGAAAGGGGAGCAGTACTTC. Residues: CASRLEQGKGEQYF.

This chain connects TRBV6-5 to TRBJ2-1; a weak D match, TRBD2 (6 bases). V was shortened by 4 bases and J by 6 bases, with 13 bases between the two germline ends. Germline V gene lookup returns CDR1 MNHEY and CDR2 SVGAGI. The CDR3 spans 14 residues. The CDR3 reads CASSLGDFRNEQFF. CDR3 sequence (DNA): TGTGCCAGCAGTTTAGGGGACTTTCGCAATGAGCAGTTCTTC.

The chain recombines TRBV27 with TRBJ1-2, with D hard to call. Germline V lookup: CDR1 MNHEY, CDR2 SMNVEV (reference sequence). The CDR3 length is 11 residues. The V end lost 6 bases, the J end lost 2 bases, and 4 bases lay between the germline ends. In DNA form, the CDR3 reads TGTGCCAGCAGCGGGAACTATGGCTACACCTTC. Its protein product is CASSGNYGYTF.

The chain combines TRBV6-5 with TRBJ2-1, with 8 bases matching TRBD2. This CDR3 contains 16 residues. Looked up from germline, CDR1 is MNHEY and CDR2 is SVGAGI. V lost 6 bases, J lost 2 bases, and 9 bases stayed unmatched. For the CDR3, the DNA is TGTGCCAGCAGCTACCGGACTAGCAGCCCCTACAATGAGCAGTTCTTC. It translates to CASSYRTSSPYNEQFF.

As DNA, the CDR3 is TGTGCCAGCTCACTTCGACAGGGTGAAATGAACACTGAAGCTTTCTTT. Translation: CASSLRQGEMNTEAFF. The chain recombines TRBV18 with TRBJ1-1; 7 bases line up with TRBD1. The CDR3 consists of 16 residues. With V trimmed by 4 bases and J by 0 bases, 8 bases remained unmatched. The germline CDR1 and CDR2 sequences are KGHSH and LQKENI.

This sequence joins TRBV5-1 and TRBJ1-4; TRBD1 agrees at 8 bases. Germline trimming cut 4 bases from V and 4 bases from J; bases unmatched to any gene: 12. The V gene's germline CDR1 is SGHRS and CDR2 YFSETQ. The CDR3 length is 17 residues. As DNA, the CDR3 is TGCGCCAGCAGCAAGGACAGGGCCACGTGGGGTAATGAAAAACTGTTTTTT. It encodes CASSKDRATWGNEKLFF.

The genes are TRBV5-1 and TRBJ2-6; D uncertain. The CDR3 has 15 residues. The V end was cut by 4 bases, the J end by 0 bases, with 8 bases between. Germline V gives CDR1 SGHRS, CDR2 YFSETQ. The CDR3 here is CASSSQSSGANVLTF. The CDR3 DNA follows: TGCGCCAGCAGCAGCCAATCCTCTGGGGCCAACGTCCTGACTTTC.

CDR3 protein: CASSPQDRFRFNEQFF. CDR3 sequence (DNA): TGCGCCAGCAGCCCTCAGGACAGGTTTAGGTTCAATGAGCAGTTCTTC. The chain carries TRBV5-1 and TRBJ2-1, with 7 bases lining up with TRBD1. CDR1 is SGHRS and CDR2 is YFSETQ in the germline V gene. The ends lost 4 bases at V and 6 bases at J; junction bases unmatched: 13. The CDR3 spans 16 residues.

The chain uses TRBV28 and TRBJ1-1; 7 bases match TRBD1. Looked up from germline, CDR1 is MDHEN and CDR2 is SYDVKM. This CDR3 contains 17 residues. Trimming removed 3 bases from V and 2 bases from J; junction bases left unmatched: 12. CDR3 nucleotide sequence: TGTGCCAGCAGTTTGAACGTGGAGGACAGGCTAAACACTGAAGCTTTCTTT. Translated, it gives CASSLNVEDRLNTEAFF. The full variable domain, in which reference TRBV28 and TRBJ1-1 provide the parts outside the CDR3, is DVKVTQSSRYLVKRTGEKVFLECVQDMDHENMFWYRQDPGLGLRLIYFSYDVKMKEKGDIPEGYSVSREKKERFSLILESASTNQTSMYLCASSLNVEDRLNTEAFFGQGTRLTVV.

The CDR3: CASSFTLRTSGQETQYF. CDR3 in DNA: TGCGCCAGCAGCTTCACACTGAGGACTAGCGGACAAGAGACCCAGTACTTC. J is TRBJ2-5 and V is TRBV5-1; TRBD2 matches 10 bases. CDR3 length equals 17 residues. Germline V gene sequence: CDR1 SGHRS, CDR2 YFSETQ. V trimming: 2 bases; J trimming: 2 bases; junction bases outside the gene matches: 9.

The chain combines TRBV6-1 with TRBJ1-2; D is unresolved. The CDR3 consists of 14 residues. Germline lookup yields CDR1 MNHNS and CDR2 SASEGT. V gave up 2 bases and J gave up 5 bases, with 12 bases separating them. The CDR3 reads CASSESAGPYGYTF. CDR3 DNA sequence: TGTGCCAGCAGTGAATCGGCAGGTCCTTATGGCTACACCTTC.

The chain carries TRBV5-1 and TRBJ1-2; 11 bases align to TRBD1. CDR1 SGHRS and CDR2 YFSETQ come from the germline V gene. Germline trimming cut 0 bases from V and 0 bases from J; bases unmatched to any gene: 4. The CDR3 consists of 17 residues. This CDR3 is CASSLAGQGDSNYGYTF. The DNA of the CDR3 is TGCGCCAGCAGCTTGGCGGGACAGGGGGATTCTAACTATGGCTACACCTTC. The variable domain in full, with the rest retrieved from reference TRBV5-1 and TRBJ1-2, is KAGVTQTPRYLIKTRGQQVTLSCSPISGHRSVSWYQQTPGQGLQFLFEYFSETQRNKGNFPGRFSGRQFSNSRSEMNVSTLELGDSALYLCASSLAGQGDSNYGYTFGSGTRLTVV.

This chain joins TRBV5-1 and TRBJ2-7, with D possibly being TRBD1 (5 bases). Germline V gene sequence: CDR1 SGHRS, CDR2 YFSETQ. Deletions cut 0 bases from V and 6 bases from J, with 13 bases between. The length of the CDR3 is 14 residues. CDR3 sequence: CASSLARATSEQYF. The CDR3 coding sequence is TGCGCCAGCAGCTTGGCCAGGGCCACCAGCGAGCAGTACTTC.

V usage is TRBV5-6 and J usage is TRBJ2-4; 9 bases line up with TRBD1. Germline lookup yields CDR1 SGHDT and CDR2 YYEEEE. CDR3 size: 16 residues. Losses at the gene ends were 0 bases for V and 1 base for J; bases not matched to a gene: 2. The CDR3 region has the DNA TGTGCCAGCAGCTTGGACAGGGGGCACGCCAAAAACATTCAGTACTTC. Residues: CASSLDRGHAKNIQYF.

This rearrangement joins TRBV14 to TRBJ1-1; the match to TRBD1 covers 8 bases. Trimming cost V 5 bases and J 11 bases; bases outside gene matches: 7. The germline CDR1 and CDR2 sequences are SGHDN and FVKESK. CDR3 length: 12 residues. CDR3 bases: TGTGCCAGCAGCTACCGGACAGGGCGGGCTTTCTTT. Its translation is CASSYRTGRAFF.

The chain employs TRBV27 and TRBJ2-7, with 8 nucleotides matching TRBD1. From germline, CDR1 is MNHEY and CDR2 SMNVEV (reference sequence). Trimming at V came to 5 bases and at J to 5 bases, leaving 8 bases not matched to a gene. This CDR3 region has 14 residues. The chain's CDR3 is CASSIRTGRNEQYF. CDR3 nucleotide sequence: TGTGCCAGCAGTATCCGGACAGGGAGGAACGAGCAGTACTTC.

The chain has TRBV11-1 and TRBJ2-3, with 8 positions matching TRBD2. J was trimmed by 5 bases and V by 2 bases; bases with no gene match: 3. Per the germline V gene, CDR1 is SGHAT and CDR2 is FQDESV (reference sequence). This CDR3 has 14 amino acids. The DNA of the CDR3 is TGTGCCAGCAGCTTACGCCTAGCGGGAGATACGCAGTATTTT. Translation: CASSLRLAGDTQYF.